The 21 T cell receptor beta chains below come from one sample, sequenced in a study of tumor-infiltrating lymphocytes in localized non-small cell lung cancer (dated by TCRdb to the early 2020s). Receptors were amplified or captured by the immunoSEQ multiplex PCR assay. TCRdb holds this immuneACCESS table with in-frame rearrangements only. Some clones are missing; in checked studies, unresolved V genes explain under half, and the rest has no known cause. Counted in this sample were approximately 11,000 clones; about 83% of them appeared once. The ten top clones hold 6.5% to 8.5% of the sample. The sample was lung tumor tissue. The receptors shown here come from a human donor with non-small cell lung cancer.

V is TRBV10-3 and J is TRBJ1-6, with TRBD1 as a possible D gene (6 bases). V gave up 11 bases and J gave up 8 bases, with 19 bases separating them. The CDR3 is made up of 14 amino acids. The germline gives CDR1 ENHRY, CDR2 SYGVKD. In DNA, the CDR3 is TGTGCCGGTAAACAGGGAGTGGTAGATTCACCCCTCCACTTT. Its protein is CAGKQGVVDSPLHF.

The chain recombines TRBV5-3 with TRBJ2-7; TRBD1 aligns across 7 bases. TRBV5-3 is an ORF, with its function uncertain. The CDR3 contains 16 residues. After removal of 2 bases from V and 2 bases from J, the junction contained 10 bases not matched to a gene. The CDR3 loop is CARSFGTASSTYEQYF. The CDR3 DNA reads TGTGCCAGAAGCTTTGGGACAGCTTCCTCCACCTACGAGCAGTACTTC.

The chain uses TRBV29-1 and TRBJ1-1; D is uncertain. The CDR3 spans 13 residues. Germline V gene data show CDR1 as SQVTM and CDR2 as ANQGSEA. V lost 7 bases, J lost 1 base, and 13 bases lay in between. CDR3 amino acids: CSAKLGPNTEAFF. DNA for the CDR3: TGCAGCGCCAAATTAGGGCCGAACACTGAAGCTTTCTTT.

V gene TRBV7-2 combines with J gene TRBJ2-7, with 12 bases lining up with TRBD2. From germline, CDR1 is SGHTA and CDR2 FQGNSA. The CDR3 is made up of 16 amino acids. V gave up 1 base and J gave up 3 bases; unmatched junction bases: 4. Here the CDR3 DNA reads TGTGCCAGCAGCTTAGTACCTAGCGGGGGGGTCTACGAGCAGTACTTC. This encodes CASSLVPSGGVYEQYF. The variable domain in full, completed from reference TRBV7-2 and TRBJ2-7, reads GAGVSQSPSNKVTEKGKDVELRCDPISGHTALYWYRQSLGQGLEFLIYFQGNSAPDKSGLPSDRFSAERTGGSVSTLTIQRTQQEDSAVYLCASSLVPSGGVYEQYFGPGTRLTVT.

CDR3 sequence reads: CASSFSVGTAGTQYF. In nucleotides, the CDR3 is TGTGCCAGCAGTTTTTCAGTGGGTACGGCGGGGACCCAGTACTTC. This chain links TRBV27 with TRBJ2-5; D possibly corresponds to TRBD2 (5 bases). The CDR3 covers 15 residues. Trimming cost V 3 bases and J 7 bases, with 18 bases left between them. Germline-derived CDR1 and CDR2 are MNHEY and SMNVEV (reference sequence).

This sequence joins TRBV7-2 and TRBJ2-6; D may be TRBD2 (6 bases). CDR3 size: 18 residues. Trimming stripped 1 base from V and 2 bases from J, with 15 bases between. CDR1 SGHTA and CDR2 FQGNSA come from the germline V gene. DNA for the CDR3: TGTGCCAGCAGCTTAGTGGTGACTAGAAGGCCTGGGGCCAACGTCCTGACTTTC. Protein: CASSLVVTRRPGANVLTF.

V and J are TRBV7-2 and TRBJ1-3; 8 bases agree with TRBD1. This CDR3 comprises 18 residues. CDR1 and CDR2 (germline): SGHTA, FQGNSA. V trimming: 2 bases; J trimming: 0 bases; junction bases outside the gene matches: 9. As DNA, the CDR3 is TGTGCCAGCAGCTTAATCCCCGGACAGGGACCCTCTGGAAACACCATATATTTT. This gives the protein CASSLIPGQGPSGNTIYF.

This clone was counted only a few times. The CDR3 DNA follows: TGCGCCAGCAGCCCCAGCGGGGGCTCCTACAATGAGCAGTTCTTC. It is translated as CASSPSGGSYNEQFF. This rearrangement joins TRBV5-1 to TRBJ2-1; 8 nucleotides line up with TRBD2. V was clipped by 4 bases and J by 0 bases; unmatched bases: 3. Per germline, CDR1 SGHRS and CDR2 YFSETQ. CDR3 length: 15 amino acids.

The chain combines TRBV19 with TRBJ1-2; possible D gene TRBD1, 6 bases. The CDR3 has 13 amino acids. Trimming shortened V by 7 bases and J by 6 bases, and 15 bases separated the two germline ends. Germline V gene data show CDR1 as LNHDA and CDR2 as SQIVND (reference sequence). The CDR3 region is CASNRGQGNGYTF. The CDR3 DNA sequence: TGTGCCAGTAATAGGGGCCAGGGGAATGGCTACACCTTC.

The rearrangement links TRBV6-6 to TRBJ1-5; 8 positions agree with TRBD1. Germline V lookup: CDR1 MNHNY, CDR2 SVGAGI (reference sequence). The CDR3 is 14 residues long. V was clipped by 5 bases and J by 4 bases; unmatched bases: 4. The chain's CDR3 is CASSTRGQNQPQHF. DNA of the CDR3: TGTGCCAGCAGTACCAGGGGGCAGAATCAGCCCCAGCATTTT.

J is TRBJ2-1 and V is TRBV20-1; D unresolved. The CDR3 spans 10 residues. Deletions cut 3 bases from V and 9 bases from J, with 6 bases between. CDR1 and CDR2 from the germline V gene are DFQATT and SNEGSKA (reference sequence). CDR3 nucleotides: TGCAGTGCTAGTGTCGTTGAGCAGTTCTTC. It is translated as CSASVVEQFF.

The chain employs TRBV11-2 and TRBJ1-6; 12 positions agree with TRBD1. Germline CDR1 is SGHAT and CDR2 is FQNNGV. The V and J ends lost 5 bases and 10 bases, in that order; junction bases with no gene match: 9. The CDR3 totals 16 residues. The CDR3 DNA is TGTGCCAGCAGCACCCGGGACAGGGGGCAGTGGTCACCCCTCCACTTT. As protein: CASSTRDRGQWSPLHF.

This clone was detected only once. The rearrangement joins TRBV10-3 to TRBJ1-1; D possibly corresponds to TRBD1 (6 bases). The CDR3 runs to 14 residues. Germline lookup yields CDR1 ENHRY and CDR2 SYGVKD. The V end was cut by 11 bases, the J end by 1 base, with 17 bases between. DNA for the CDR3: TGTGCCTCAGGCCCACAGGGAGGGAACACTGAAGCTTTCTTT. This codes for CASGPQGGNTEAFF.

This clone has only a few counts. The genes are TRBV27 and TRBJ2-7; D perhaps matches TRBD1 (5 bases). Deletions cut 3 bases from V and 2 bases from J, with 14 bases between. Germline-derived CDR1 and CDR2 are MNHEY and SMNVEV (reference sequence). The CDR3 runs to 15 residues. CDR3 amino acids: CASSLTSAGPYEQYF. DNA for the CDR3: TGTGCCAGCAGTTTGACATCCGCAGGGCCCTACGAGCAGTACTTC.

The chain couples TRBV18 to TRBJ1-4, with D perhaps TRBD1 (5 bases). The CDR3 loop spans 17 amino acids. Trimming stripped 3 bases from V and 0 bases from J, with 14 bases between. Germline V lookup: CDR1 KGHSH, CDR2 LQKENI. CDR3 loop: CASSPRQGFSTNEKLFF. As DNA, the CDR3 is TGTGCCAGCTCACCCCGCCAGGGATTCTCAACTAATGAAAAACTGTTTTTT.

The V call is TRBV10-2, the J call TRBJ1-5; 8 bases are a match to TRBD1. Unmatched junction bases numbered 6, after V lost 5 bases and J lost 3 bases. CDR3 length: 15 residues. Germline CDR1 is WSHSY and CDR2 is SAAADI. The DNA of the CDR3 is TGCGCCAGCAGTCCCGGGACAGGAGACAATCAGCCCCAGCATTTT. As protein: CASSPGTGDNQPQHF.

The rearrangement joins TRBV27 to TRBJ1-1; D perhaps matches TRBD1 (6 bases). CDR1 and CDR2 from the germline V gene are MNHEY and SMNVEV (reference sequence). The length of the CDR3 is 14 residues. CDR3 DNA: TGTTCAACGAGCAAACGGGGGCTCAACACTGAAGCTTTCTTT. Protein product: CSTSKRGLNTEAFF.

This clone was seen once. The germline gene is not matched at one end of the junction; a read error may be the cause. The V and J genes are TRBV18 and TRBJ2-6; 7 positions agree with TRBD1. CDR1 is KGHSH, CDR2 LQKENI, per germline. The CDR3 has 18 amino acids. This chain's CDR3 is CASSPRTGSLSGANVLTF. The CDR3 nucleotides read TGTGCCAGCTCGCCACGGACAGGATCGCTCTCTGGGGCCAACGTCCTGACTTTC.

This clone was counted a single time. The chain joins TRBV7-8 to TRBJ2-3; D may be TRBD2 (6 bases). This CDR3 has 13 amino acids. V lost 2 bases to trimming and J lost 4 bases, with 7 bases between them. Germline V lookup: CDR1 SGHVS, CDR2 FQNEAQ. The CDR3 sequence: CASSLPGADTQYF. The CDR3 coding sequence is TGTGCCAGCAGCTTACCGGGAGCAGATACGCAGTATTTT.

V is TRBV19 and J is TRBJ2-3; 11 positions agree with TRBD1. Germline lookup yields CDR1 LNHDA and CDR2 SQIVND (reference sequence). Losses at the gene ends were 5 bases for V and 5 bases for J; bases not matched to a gene: 12. CDR3 length: 17 amino acids. The CDR3 here is CASSPRDRGIGGDTQYF. The CDR3 nucleotides are TGTGCCAGTAGTCCTCGGGACAGGGGGATTGGGGGAGATACGCAGTATTTT.

This CDR3 reads CASEGPPREKLFF. The CDR3 DNA follows: TGTGCCAGCGAGGGACCCCCGCGGGAAAAACTGTTTTTT. The chain links TRBV28 to TRBJ1-4; D might be TRBD1 (5 bases). CDR3 size: 13 residues. CDR1 and CDR2 from the germline V gene are MDHEN and SYDVKM. The germline V and J ends were trimmed by 8 bases and 8 bases, with 15 bases remaining between them.